The 19 T cell receptor beta chains below were found in one sample sequenced in a study of blood T cell repertoires in COVID-19. TCRdb's table, derived via immunoSEQ multiplex PCR, lists solely in-frame clones and lacks some. The data contain roughly 32,000 clones, approximately 90% of them singletons. Material: peripheral blood. These receptors were taken from a man aged 50-59 years with active or convalescent COVID-19.

The chain couples TRBV7-2 to TRBJ2-7, with 11 positions matching TRBD2. The J segment lost 5 bases and the V segment lost 6 bases, leaving 9 bases of the junction unmatched. This CDR3 is built from 15 residues. Germline V lookup: CDR1 SGHTA, CDR2 FQGNSA. CDR3 sequence reads: CASRQGLAAADEQYF. The CDR3, as DNA: TGTGCCAGCAGGCAGGGACTAGCGGCCGCGGACGAGCAGTACTTC.

DNA for the CDR3: TGTGCCAGCTCACCGGGACTAGCGGGAGCCGGGGGGACCCGGGAGCTGTTTTTT. It encodes CASSPGLAGAGGTRELFF. The chain joins TRBV18 to TRBJ2-2, with TRBD2 identical over 14 bases. This CDR3 is 18 amino acids long. V lost 3 bases and J lost 9; bases outside the gene matches: 12. Germline V CDR1 and CDR2: KGHSH, LQKENI.

The chain carries TRBV19 and TRBJ2-3; D uncertain. The V end lost 1 base, the J end lost 2 bases, and 4 bases lay between the germline ends. Germline values: CDR1 LNHDA, CDR2 SQIVND (reference sequence). The CDR3 covers 13 residues. CDR3 residues: CASSIALTDTQYF. In DNA, the CDR3 is TGTGCCAGTAGTATAGCCCTCACAGATACGCAGTATTTT. Using reference TRBV19 and TRBJ2-3 for the parts outside the CDR3, the full variable domain is DGGITQSPKYLFRKEGQNVTLSCEQNLNHDAMYWYRQDPGQGLRLIYYSQIVNDFQKGDIAEGYSVSREKKESFPLTVTSAQKNPTAFYLCASSIALTDTQYFGPGTRLTVL.

The chain uses TRBV19 and TRBJ2-1; D may be TRBD2 (6 bases). The CDR3 runs to 14 residues. CDR1 LNHDA and CDR2 SQIVND come from the germline V gene (reference sequence). V shed 6 bases and J shed 6 bases, with 15 bases lying between them. The CDR3 DNA sequence: TGTGCCAGTAGCATGACTAGTGGCCCCAATGAGCAGTTCTTC. Protein sequence: CASSMTSGPNEQFF.

The V and J genes are TRBV7-9 and TRBJ2-7; 8 positions match TRBD2. Germline V lookup: CDR1 SEHNR, CDR2 FQNEAQ (reference sequence). This CDR3 region has 15 residues. Trimming at V came to 1 base and at J to 6 bases, leaving 8 bases not matched to a gene. CDR3 in DNA: TGTGCCAGCAGCTTAGGTATAGCGGGGCGTGGCGAGCAGTACTTC. Its protein product is CASSLGIAGRGEQYF.

This clone was seen only once. V usage is TRBV19 and J usage is TRBJ1-4; TRBD1 aligns across 8 bases. V lost 9 bases, J lost 0 bases, and 6 bases stayed unmatched. This CDR3 spans 15 amino acids. Germline assignment: CDR1 LNHDA and CDR2 SQIVND (reference sequence). The CDR3: CASRQGLTTNEKLFF. CDR3 DNA sequence: TGTGCCAGCAGACAGGGGTTGACAACTAATGAAAAACTGTTTTTT.

V is TRBV12-1 and J is TRBJ1-4; the D call TRBD1 from the table was never checked on the DNA. TRBV12-1 is a pseudogene. The CDR3 runs to 15 residues. This CDR3 is CASSSGQGRNEKLFF. In DNA, the CDR3 is TGTGCCAGCAGCTCAGGACAGGGGAGGAATGAAAAACTGTTTTTT.

The CDR3 here is CASSASGGATLNEQFF. In DNA, the CDR3 is TGTGCCAGCAGCGCTTCAGGGGGCGCTACCTTAAATGAGCAGTTCTTC. J is TRBJ2-1 and V is TRBV5-4; TRBD1 agrees at 8 bases. This CDR3 has 16 residues. V shed 4 bases, J shed 7 bases, and the junction held 13 bases outside the gene matches. Germline CDR1 is SGHNT and CDR2 is YYREEE (reference sequence).

This sequence joins TRBV4-1 and TRBJ1-2; D gene ambiguous. The germline CDR1 and CDR2 sequences are MGHRA and YSYEKL. The CDR3 extends over 17 amino acids. Deletions cut 4 bases from V and 3 bases from J, with 21 bases between. The CDR3 loop is CASSRGRAPPEDYGYTF. Here the CDR3 DNA reads TGCGCCAGCAGCCGAGGGAGGGCGCCCCCCGAAGACTATGGCTACACCTTC.

The chain uses TRBV20-1 and TRBJ2-2; D not resolved. The CDR3 contains 15 residues. CDR1 and CDR2 (germline): DFQATT, SNEGSKA (reference sequence). The ends were cut back, 3 bases at V and 2 bases at J, with 13 bases in the middle. CDR3 sequence (DNA): TGCAGTGCTAGTAACCGGGTTGTAAACACCGGGGAGCTGTTTTTT. It is translated as CSASNRVVNTGELFF.

The rearrangement uses TRBV4-3 and TRBJ1-3; 10 bases map to TRBD1. CDR1 and CDR2 (germline): LGHNA, YSLEER. CDR3 length: 17 residues. Trimming at V came to 3 bases and at J to 0 bases, leaving 5 bases not matched to a gene. CDR3 nucleotide sequence: TGCGCCAGCAGCCAGGAGGGACAGGGGAACTCTGGAAACACCATATATTTT. This encodes CASSQEGQGNSGNTIYF.

The rearrangement joins TRBV28 to TRBJ1-2; 8 positions agree with TRBD1. Trimming took 6 bases from V and 7 from J; bases not matched to a gene: 7. This CDR3 comprises 13 residues. Germline V gene sequence: CDR1 MDHEN, CDR2 SYDVKM. The CDR3 protein is CASSPTGDSGYTF. The CDR3 nucleotides are TGTGCCAGCAGCCCGACAGGGGATTCTGGCTACACCTTC.

The J gene is TRBJ2-7, the V gene TRBV19; the D gene is possibly TRBD2 (5 bases). In germline, CDR1 is LNHDA, CDR2 SQIVND (reference sequence). V was shortened by 4 bases and J by 3 bases, with 13 bases between the two germline ends. The CDR3 has 14 amino acids. The CDR3: CASSTRWTDYEQYF. CDR3 sequence (DNA): TGTGCCAGTAGTACTCGGTGGACTGACTACGAGCAGTACTTC.

This sequence joins TRBV18 and TRBJ2-7; tentative D call: TRBD2 (6 bases). Germline CDR1 reads KGHSH; CDR2 reads LQKENI. There are 15 residues in the CDR3. Between the trimmed V and J ends, which lost 2 bases and 6 bases, there was a span of 17 bases. In DNA form, the CDR3 reads TGTGCCAGCTCACCAAAAGTCGGGGGATCCCTCGAGCAGTACTTC. This sequence encodes CASSPKVGGSLEQYF.

CDR3 in amino acids: CASILLAGQETQYF. In DNA, the CDR3 is TGTGCCAGCATCCTCCTAGCGGGGCAAGAGACCCAGTACTTC. The chain has TRBV2 and TRBJ2-5, with TRBD2 matching 9 bases. V dropped 7 bases and J dropped 2; count of bases not matched to a gene: 5. Germline V gene data show CDR1 as SNHLY and CDR2 as FYNNEI. CDR3 length equals 14 residues.

By frequency in the sample, this clone is medium-sized (0.01 to 0.1%). This chain uses TRBV15 with TRBJ2-7; D call uncertain. The CDR3 loop spans 16 amino acids. V dropped 1 base and J dropped 3 bases, with 16 bases sitting between them. The germline CDR1 and CDR2 sequences are LNHNV and YYDKDF (reference sequence). In DNA form, the CDR3 reads TGTGCCACCAGCAGAGCCCTGGCAGGTACTGACTACGAGCAGTACTTC. It translates to CATSRALAGTDYEQYF.

The V call is TRBV5-4, the J call TRBJ1-2; no clear D. The germline V gene encodes CDR1 SGHNT and CDR2 YYREEE (reference sequence). The CDR3 consists of 15 residues. V lost 0 bases, J lost 4 bases, and 13 bases lay in between. CDR3 residues: CASSLGVAGIYGYTF. CDR3 bases: TGTGCCAGCAGCTTGGGGGTAGCTGGAATCTATGGCTACACCTTC.

The chain carries TRBV5-1 and TRBJ2-1, with 8 positions matching TRBD2. Germline V gene sequence: CDR1 SGHRS, CDR2 YFSETQ. The CDR3 has 15 amino acids. V shed 2 bases and J 3 bases; nucleotides not matched to a gene: 4. CDR3 DNA sequence: TGCGCCAGCAGCTTAACAGCGGGAGACTACAATGAGCAGTTCTTC. Translation gives CASSLTAGDYNEQFF.

In this sample, this clone turned up once. The chain joins TRBV28 to TRBJ2-1; 7 bases map to TRBD2. With V trimmed by 3 bases and J by 5 bases, 16 bases remained unmatched. This CDR3 is 18 amino acids long. Per germline, CDR1 MDHEN and CDR2 SYDVKM. CDR3 loop: CASSFQPRHSSGDNEQFF. CDR3 nucleotide sequence: TGTGCCAGCAGTTTCCAGCCGCGCCACTCGAGCGGGGACAATGAGCAGTTCTTC.